These 29 T cell receptor beta chains originate from one sample sequenced in a study of T cell clonality in common variable immunodeficiency. Generated by immunoSEQ multiplex PCR, the TCRdb table keeps only in-frame clones and is missing some. The sample contains about 52,000 clones, none of them singletons. The specimen was peripheral blood mononuclear cells. These receptors all stem from a person aged 18-70 years in good health.

This clone has a count of ten or more. The DNA ends 3 residues before the CDR3 does, and the rest of the CDR3 is filled in from the germline J gene. The chain recombines TRBV20-1 with TRBJ2-7, with 7 bases that match TRBD1. In germline, CDR1 is DFQATT, CDR2 SNEGSKA (reference sequence). The V gene end was trimmed by 5 bases and the J gene end by 3 bases; junction bases not matched to a gene: 10. This CDR3 is built from 14 residues. CDR3 sequence reads: CSAPGRDRGYEQYF. Partial CDR3 DNA: TGCAGTGCTCCAGGACGGGACAGAGGCTACGAG.

This clone came up many times. The read gets to within 3 residues of the CDR3 end, and the germline J gene fills in the rest. The chain has TRBV6-1 and TRBJ2-3; 11 positions agree with TRBD2. In germline, CDR1 is MNHNS, CDR2 SASEGT. Germline trimming cut 1 base from V and 5 bases from J; bases unmatched to any gene: 5. The CDR3 extends over 16 amino acids. CDR3 bases read: TGTGCCAGCAGTGAAGAAGTAGCGGGGGGGGAAGATACG. Translation gives CASSEEVAGGEDT. The full CDR3 sequence reads CASSEEVAGGEDTQYF.

This clone was seen at least ten times. The DNA ends 3 residues before the CDR3 does, and the rest of the CDR3 is filled in from the germline J gene. This rearrangement joins TRBV7-2 to TRBJ1-6; 9 nucleotides line up with TRBD1. The CDR3 has 14 residues. The germline V gene has CDR1 SGHTA and CDR2 FQGNSA. The sequenced CDR3 bases are TGTGCCAGCAGCTTTAACAGGGGGCGCGGGGCC. Amino acids: CASSFNRGRGA. The full-length CDR3 reads as CASSFNRGRGALHF.

This clone was seen a few times. The junction departs from germline at one end; a sequencing error may be responsible. Within the sample, other DNA sequences also encode this same CDR3. The CDR3: CASSLRNSPLHF. The CDR3 bases that were read are TGTGCCAGTAGCTTAAGGAATTCACCC. The chain is built from TRBV7-9 and TRBJ1-6; no definite D call. With the read ending 3 residues before the CDR3 end, the germline J gene is used to fill in that end. Looked up from germline, CDR1 is SEHNR and CDR2 is FQNEAQ (reference sequence). The CDR3 extends over 12 amino acids.

Concerning this clone itself: The CDR3 end is not reached by the read, which stops 3 residues before it; the germline J gene fills it in. The genes are TRBV7-9 and TRBJ1-2, with D possibly being TRBD1 (6 bases). In germline, CDR1 is SEHNR, CDR2 FQNEAQ (reference sequence). The CDR3 runs to 15 residues. V dropped 5 bases and J dropped 4 bases, with 17 bases sitting between them. CDR3 DNA (partial): TGTGCCAGCAGCCCAAACGAACAGGGAATCTATGGC. This encodes CASSPNEQGIYG. The whole CDR3 sequence reads CASSPNEQGIYGYTF. The full variable domain, its missing parts supplied by reference TRBV7-9 and TRBJ1-2, is DTGVSQNPRHKITKRGQNVTFRCDPISEHNRLYWYRQTLGQGPEFLTYFQNEAQLEKSRLLSDRFSAERPKGSFSTLEIQRTEQGDSAMYLCASSPNEQGIYGYTFGSGTRLTVV.

This clone was detected ten times or more. The CDR3 end lies 3 residues beyond the end of the read and is filled in from the germline J gene. The chain links TRBV19 to TRBJ2-1; unclear D gene. The germline V gene has CDR1 LNHDA and CDR2 SQIVND (reference sequence). This CDR3 has 15 residues. The V end lost 6 bases, the J end lost 2 bases, and 14 bases lay between the germline ends. This chain's CDR3 is CASSQTPSPYNEQFF. The sequenced CDR3 bases are TGTGCCAGTAGCCAAACTCCATCCCCCTACAATGAG.

This clone was seen repeatedly, ten times or more. A read error may account for a junction end that differs from germline. The sequenced fragment ends 3 residues before the CDR3 boundary, so the rest is inferred from the germline J gene. The chain is built from TRBV7-7 and TRBJ2-5; D unresolved. Germline loops: CDR1 SSHAT, CDR2 FNYEAQ (reference sequence). CDR3 length: 13 amino acids. The CDR3 spells CASSFELQETQYF. CDR3 DNA (partial): TGTGCTAGCAGCTTTGAACTGCAAGAGACC. Full variable domain (rest looked up from reference TRBV7-7 and TRBJ2-5): GAGVSQSPRYKVTKRGQDVTLRCDPISSHATLYWYQQALGQGPEFLTYFNYEAQPDKSGLPSDRFSAERPEGSISTLTIQRTEQRDSAMYRCASSFELQETQYFGPGTRLLVL.

This clone was seen many times. The read ends 3 residues early relative to the CDR3; the germline J gene fills the gap. The chain links TRBV5-1 to TRBJ1-4, with D perhaps matching TRBD1 (5 bases). This CDR3 has 16 residues. Germline V gives CDR1 SGHRS, CDR2 YFSETQ. CDR3 residues: CASSLEPRVANSPLFF. CDR3 DNA (partial): TGCGCCAGCAGCTTGGAGCCCAGGGTGGCTAATTCACCA.

In this sample, this clone turned up many times. The junction departs from germline at one end; a sequencing error may be responsible. The observed sequence ends 3 residues before the CDR3 terminus, with the missing tail filled in from the germline J gene. This rearrangement joins TRBV6-2 or TRBV6-3 to TRBJ2-7, with 8 nucleotides matching TRBD1. CDR1 and CDR2 from the germline V gene are MNHEY and SVGEGT. The CDR3 totals 12 residues. This CDR3 reads CAGSDRGYEQYF. The CDR3 DNA, read in part, is TGTGCCGGCAGCGACAGGGGTTACGAG.

This clone was picked up many times. The read is 3 residues too short to cover the CDR3 end, so that end is filled in from the germline J gene. V gene TRBV7-2 combines with J gene TRBJ2-5; 7 nucleotides line up with TRBD1. The V and J ends lost 1 base and 7 bases, in that order; junction bases with no gene match: 9. This CDR3 region has 15 residues. Germline V CDR1 and CDR2: SGHTA, FQGNSA. CDR3 amino acids: CASSLGGTVDATQYF. Partial CDR3 DNA: TGTGCCAGCAGCTTAGGGGGGACAGTGGATGCGACC. The full variable domain, rest sourced from reference TRBV7-2 and TRBJ2-5, is GAGVSQSPSNKVTEKGKDVELRCDPISGHTALYWYRQSLGQGLEFLIYFQGNSAPDKSGLPSDRFSAERTGGSVSTLTIQRTQQEDSAVYLCASSLGGTVDATQYFGPGTRLLVL.

Details on this clone: With the read ending 3 residues before the CDR3 end, the germline J gene is used to fill in that end. The V call is TRBV5-1, the J call TRBJ2-1, with TRBD2 identical over 8 bases. With 5 bases clipped from V and 9 bases from J, the junction kept 19 bases outside the gene matches. Germline loops: CDR1 SGHRS, CDR2 YFSETQ. The CDR3 length is 17 residues. The CDR3 DNA, read in part, is TGCGCCAGCAGAGGAGCGGGAGCCGGGGCGTCTTTCTTTGAG. It is translated as CASRGAGAGASFFE. From start to end, the CDR3 is CASRGAGAGASFFEQFF.

This clone was seen repeatedly, ten times or more. The DNA ends 3 residues before the CDR3 does, and the rest of the CDR3 is filled in from the germline J gene. This chain connects TRBV29-1 to TRBJ1-2, with TRBD1 matching over 10 bases. The length of the CDR3 is 16 residues. The germline CDR1 and CDR2 sequences are SQVTM and ANQGSEA. Trimming cost V 3 bases and J 6 bases; bases outside gene matches: 13. The CDR3 sequence is CSVDASGTGVTNGYTF. The sequenced CDR3 bases are TGCAGCGTTGATGCCTCCGGGACAGGGGTTACGAATGGC.

This clone occurred a few times. The CDR3 end lies 3 residues beyond the end of the read and is filled in from the germline J gene. The rearrangement uses TRBV7-2 and TRBJ2-2; maybe TRBD2 (5 bases). Looked up from germline, CDR1 is SGHTA and CDR2 is FQGNSA. The CDR3 is 15 amino acids. The CDR3 bases that were read are TGTGCCAGCAGCCCTAGTGGCGGGCGCCATGAAAAG. Residues: CASSPSGGRHEK. The whole CDR3 reads CASSPSGGRHEKLFF.

This clone has ten or more counts. Read coverage stops 3 residues before the CDR3 terminus; the germline J gene supplies the remainder. The chain is built from TRBV19 and TRBJ2-1; 9 positions agree with TRBD2. The trim removed 5 bases at V and 2 bases at J, leaving 4 bases unmatched. The CDR3 covers 15 residues. Germline values: CDR1 LNHDA, CDR2 SQIVND (reference sequence). CDR3 loop: CASSQSSGAYNEQFF. The CDR3 bases that were read are TGTGCCAGTAGTCAATCTAGCGGGGCCTACAATGAG.

A note on this clone: The missing CDR3 end, 3 residues past where the read stops, is filled in from the germline J gene. The J gene is TRBJ1-1, the V gene TRBV7-2; maybe TRBD1 (5 bases). CDR3 size: 16 residues. In germline, CDR1 is SGHTA, CDR2 FQGNSA. Trimming removed 0 bases from V and 2 bases from J, with 13 bases in between. The sequenced CDR3 bases are TGTGCCAGCAGCTTAGCCCGGACAACAAATAACACTGAA. Translated, it gives CASSLARTTNNTE. The entire CDR3 sequence reads CASSLARTTNNTEAFF.

On this clone itself: Sequencing ends 3 residues short of the CDR3 end; the germline J gene provides the rest. V and J are TRBV19 and TRBJ1-6; 8 bases are a match to TRBD1. The ends lost 3 bases at V and 5 bases at J; junction bases unmatched: 3. Looked up from germline, CDR1 is LNHDA and CDR2 is SQIVND (reference sequence). The CDR3 is 15 amino acids. The CDR3 bases that were read are TGTGCCAGTAGTATCGGGGGACAGGATAATTCACCC. Translation gives CASSIGGQDNSP. The whole CDR3 protein reads CASSIGGQDNSPLHF.

This clone showed up just a few times. The CDR3 is cut off 3 residues early in the read; its end comes from the germline J gene. V and J are TRBV18 and TRBJ2-5; 7 bases agree with TRBD2. J gave up 1 base and V 0 bases, and 8 bases lay outside the gene matches. The CDR3 is 17 residues long. Germline V gene sequence: CDR1 KGHSH, CDR2 LQKENI. CDR3 bases read: TGTGCCAGCTCACCACCGGTACTAGCGACCCGCCAAGAGACC. This codes for CASSPPVLATRQET. Given in full, the CDR3 is CASSPPVLATRQETQYF.

Ten or more counts support this clone. The read is 3 residues too short to cover the CDR3 end, so that end is filled in from the germline J gene. This sequence joins TRBV6-2 or TRBV6-3 and TRBJ1-5, with 7 bases matching TRBD1. The V and J ends lost 7 bases and 4 bases, in that order; junction bases with no gene match: 13. The CDR3 sequence is 16 residues long. Germline-derived CDR1 and CDR2 are MNHEY and SVGEGT. The sequenced part of the CDR3 DNA is TGTGCCAGCACCCCGGGAACGGGACAGAGAAATCAGCCC. It translates to CASTPGTGQRNQP. The full CDR3 protein is CASTPGTGQRNQPQHF.

A few counts support this clone. The read comes to an end 3 residues before the CDR3 does, leaving the germline J gene to fill in the end. Other DNA sequences in the sample encode the same CDR3. The chain uses TRBV18 and TRBJ2-1; D is possibly TRBD2 (5 bases). The V end was cut by 6 bases, the J end by 6 bases, with 18 bases between. This CDR3 contains 15 residues. Germline V gene sequence: CDR1 KGHSH, CDR2 LQKENI. CDR3 region: CASSPGLAEINEQFF. CDR3 DNA, as far as it was read: TGTGCCAGCTCCCCCGGCCTAGCAGAAATCAATGAG.

This clone was seen ten or more times. The read ends 3 residues shy of where the CDR3 ends; the end is completed using the germline J gene. V gene TRBV18 combines with J gene TRBJ1-1; a weak D match, TRBD1 (5 bases). The V end was cut by 8 bases, the J end by 1 base, with 11 bases between. Germline assignment: CDR1 KGHSH and CDR2 LQKENI. This CDR3 comprises 13 residues. The CDR3 sequence: CASRWGSNTEAFF. CDR3 DNA (partial): TGTGCCAGCCGGTGGGGCTCGAACACTGAA.

This clone has ten or more counts. The read ends 3 residues shy of where the CDR3 ends; the end is completed using the germline J gene. V gene TRBV7-6 combines with J gene TRBJ2-3; D gene uncertain. The CDR3 contains 12 residues. Germline lookup yields CDR1 SGHVS and CDR2 FNYEAQ. CDR3 sequence reads: CASSLRLGTQYF. The part of the CDR3 DNA that was read is TGTGCCAGCAGCCTCCGGTTAGGGACG.

This clone was counted ten times or more. The read ends 3 residues early relative to the CDR3; the germline J gene fills the gap. The gene calls are TRBV5-1 and TRBJ1-2; 10 positions match TRBD1. CDR3 length: 14 amino acids. The germline CDR1 and CDR2 sequences are SGHRS and YFSETQ. CDR3 sequence reads: CASSLAGQGVGYTF. Incomplete CDR3 DNA: TGCGCCAGCAGCTTAGCAGGACAGGGGGTCGGC.

This clone showed up many times. The read stops 3 residues short of the end of the CDR3; the missing end is completed from the germline J gene. The chain combines TRBV5-4 with TRBJ2-7, with a tentative D call TRBD1 (7 bases). V lost 3 bases and J lost 2, with 15 bases in between. This CDR3 spans 15 amino acids. Germline CDR1 is SGHNT and CDR2 is YYREEE (reference sequence). The chain's CDR3 is CASSSRGDLTYEQYF. Incomplete CDR3 DNA: TGTGCCAGCAGCTCCAGGGGGGACCTTACCTACGAG.

Regarding this clone: The CDR3 end lies 3 residues beyond the end of the read and is filled in from the germline J gene. The chain couples TRBV7-9 to TRBJ2-3; 10 bases match TRBD1. Germline assignment: CDR1 SEHNR and CDR2 FQNEAQ (reference sequence). The CDR3 loop spans 15 amino acids. The part of the CDR3 DNA that was read is TGTGCCAGCAGCGGGGGGACAGGGGCTGGGGAGACG. It yields the protein CASSGGTGAGET. The entire CDR3 is CASSGGTGAGETQYF.

The CDR3 DNA, read in part, is TGTGCCAGCAGCTTAGGTTGGCAGGGGGGCACTGAA. Encoded protein: CASSLGWQGGTE. The full-length CDR3 reads as CASSLGWQGGTEAFF. The V call is TRBV7-8, the J call TRBJ1-1; TRBD1 aligns across 7 bases. The CDR3 goes on 3 residues after the read ends, and that part is filled in from the germline J gene. Germline CDR1 reads SGHVS; CDR2 reads FQNEAQ. V lost 1 base to trimming and J lost 4 bases; unmatched junction nucleotides: 6. CDR3 length equals 15 residues.

This clone has ten or more counts. Read coverage stops 3 residues before the CDR3 terminus; the germline J gene supplies the remainder. The V and J genes are TRBV19 and TRBJ2-1, with 10 positions matching TRBD1. V dropped 5 bases and J dropped 3; count of bases not matched to a gene: 1. The CDR3 runs to 14 residues. Germline CDR1 and CDR2: LNHDA and SQIVND (reference sequence). CDR3 loop: CASSWTGGYNEQFF. CDR3 DNA, as far as it was read: TGTGCCAGTAGTTGGACAGGGGGCTACAATGAG. The full variable domain, its missing parts supplied by reference TRBV19 and TRBJ2-1, is DGGITQSPKYLFRKEGQNVTLSCEQNLNHDAMYWYRQDPGQGLRLIYYSQIVNDFQKGDIAEGYSVSREKKESFPLTVTSAQKNPTAFYLCASSWTGGYNEQFFGPGTRLTVL.

In its sample, this clone was seen many times. The read terminates 3 residues ahead of where the CDR3 ends, so the germline J gene completes it. V usage is TRBV7-9 and J usage is TRBJ2-1; no reliable D call. The germline CDR1 and CDR2 sequences are SEHNR and FQNEAQ (reference sequence). The CDR3 sequence is 15 residues long. Trimming pared 2 bases from V and 8 bases from J, leaving 16 bases between. Here the CDR3 reads CASSLLARPSDEQFF. The DNA read from the CDR3 is TGTGCCAGCAGCTTACTTGCTAGACCGTCGGATGAG.

This clone was counted many times. Read sequence stops 3 residues before the CDR3 end, and the germline J gene provides the missing end. The chain employs TRBV5-4 and TRBJ2-2; 9 bases are a match to TRBD2. CDR1 is SGHNT, CDR2 YYREEE, per germline (reference sequence). The CDR3 loop spans 16 amino acids. Unmatched junction bases numbered 10, after V lost 4 bases and J lost 6 bases. CDR3 sequence: CASSTRGGVRAGELFF. CDR3 bases read: TGTGCCAGCAGCACGCGGGGGGGAGTTAGAGCCGGGGAG.

The table lists this clone with many counts. The CDR3 end falls 3 residues outside the read, so it is completed with the germline J gene. This chain links TRBV5-1 with TRBJ1-4; TRBD1 matches at 7 bases. V gave up 4 bases and J gave up 0 bases; unmatched junction bases: 6. The CDR3 is 16 amino acids. Per the germline V gene, CDR1 is SGHRS and CDR2 is YFSETQ. CDR3 DNA, as far as it was read: TGCGCCAGCAGCCCGACAGGGAGCGCAACTAATGAAAAA. It translates to CASSPTGSATNEK. The complete CDR3 reads CASSPTGSATNEKLFF.